This TCR beta chain is from a study of blood T cell repertoires in COVID-19. Study-wide context: The cDNA or gDNA used as material had been derived from T cells, B-cell-depleted T cells, or PBMCs.

In the original workflow: Counts of nucleated cells, estimated from reference gene primer amplification, were obtained. Clones were read by immunoSEQ multiplex PCR, and TCRdb kept only the in-frame ones, dropping some. V and J calls and clone size are as listed in that table; D and trimming were resolved from the DNA. The sample has fewer than 500,000 clones, roughly 87% seen once. Categorization into cohorts depended on clinical history that participants reported. The CDR3 has 16 amino acids. J was trimmed by 3 bases and V by 5 bases; bases with no gene match: 9. Germline CDR1 MDHEN, CDR2 SYDVKM. The sequence came from a woman younger than 30 who had recovered from COVID-19. The rearrangement joins TRBV28 to TRBJ2-5; 10 bases are a match to TRBD1. Sequencing input: PBMCs or T cells enriched from blood (not recorded which). CDR3 bases: TGTGCCAGCAGTCCCGGGGCGGGGACAGGGGAAGAGACCCAGTACTTC. Protein: CASSPGAGTGEETQYF.